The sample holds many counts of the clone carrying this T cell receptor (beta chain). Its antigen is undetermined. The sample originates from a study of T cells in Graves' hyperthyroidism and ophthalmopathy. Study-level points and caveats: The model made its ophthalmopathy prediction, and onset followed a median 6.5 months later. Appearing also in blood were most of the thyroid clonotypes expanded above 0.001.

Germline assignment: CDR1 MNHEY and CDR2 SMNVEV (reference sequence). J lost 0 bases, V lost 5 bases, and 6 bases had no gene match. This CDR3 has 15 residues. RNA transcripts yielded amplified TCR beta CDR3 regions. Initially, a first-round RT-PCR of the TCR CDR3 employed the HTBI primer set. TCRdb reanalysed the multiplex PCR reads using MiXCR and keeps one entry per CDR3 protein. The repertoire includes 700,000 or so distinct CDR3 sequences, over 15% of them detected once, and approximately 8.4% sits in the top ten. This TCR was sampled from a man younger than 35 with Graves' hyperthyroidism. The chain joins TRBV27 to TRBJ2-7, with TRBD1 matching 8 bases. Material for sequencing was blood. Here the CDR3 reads CASSDGQGLSYEQYF. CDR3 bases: TGTGCCAGCAGTGATGGACAGGGACTCTCCTACGAGCAGTACTTC.